The 30 T cell receptor beta chains in this list originate from one sample, sequenced in a study of cytomegalovirus exposure and HLA in healthy donors. Primers included in the PCR were 60 Vbeta and 13 Jbeta primers. TCRdb's table, derived via immunoSEQ multiplex PCR, lists solely in-frame clones and lacks some. The sample has fewer than 150,000 clones, over 60% seen once. Sequencing was performed on PBMCs. The source of these receptors is a man aged 35-49 years in good health and CMV-seropositive.

V is TRBV5-1 and J is TRBJ2-1, with TRBD2 matching over 8 bases. Germline V gene lookup returns CDR1 SGHRS and CDR2 YFSETQ. The CDR3 covers 15 residues. The ends lost 4 bases at V and 9 bases at J; junction bases unmatched: 12. The CDR3 here is CASSAGLAAVPEQFF. The CDR3 bases are TGCGCCAGCAGCGCCGGACTAGCTGCTGTTCCTGAGCAGTTCTTC.

This clone was observed a few times. The chain joins TRBV28 to TRBJ1-1; no clear D gene. The germline V gene encodes CDR1 MDHEN and CDR2 SYDVKM. V was cut by 6 bases and J by 7 bases, with 9 bases left in between. CDR3 size: 11 residues. CDR3 amino acids: CASSQTVEAFF. The CDR3 nucleotides read TGTGCCAGCAGCCAAACGGTTGAAGCTTTCTTT.

The genes are TRBV7-9 and TRBJ2-7, with D hard to call. Trimming pared 1 base from V and 1 base from J, leaving 2 bases between. Per the germline V gene, CDR1 is SEHNR and CDR2 is FQNEAQ (reference sequence). The CDR3 has 12 amino acids. This CDR3 is CASSLVSYEQYF. CDR3 sequence (DNA): TGTGCCAGCAGCTTAGTATCCTACGAGCAGTACTTC.

The chain uses TRBV7-9 and TRBJ2-7; possible D gene TRBD2, 7 bases. Germline CDR1 SEHNR, CDR2 FQNEAQ (reference sequence). The CDR3 consists of 14 residues. Trimming took off 1 base at V and 4 bases at J, with 11 bases between the two ends. The CDR3 coding sequence is TGTGCCAGCAGCTTAGGGGGGGGGCAGTACGAGCAGTACTTC. This sequence encodes CASSLGGGQYEQYF. The full variable domain, its missing parts supplied by reference TRBV7-9 and TRBJ2-7, is DTGVSQNPRHKITKRGQNVTFRCDPISEHNRLYWYRQTLGQGPEFLTYFQNEAQLEKSRLLSDRFSAERPKGSFSTLEIQRTEQGDSAMYLCASSLGGGQYEQYFGPGTRLTVT.

The CDR3 DNA reads as TGTGCCAGCAGCTTAGAGGATGGCGGGTTCAGACCAGATACGCAGTATTTT. Translated, it gives CASSLEDGGFRPDTQYF. The chain couples TRBV7-6 to TRBJ2-3, with D tentatively TRBD2 (5 bases). Germline V gene data show CDR1 as SGHVS and CDR2 as FNYEAQ. The CDR3 has 17 amino acids. The V end lost 1 base, the J end lost 4 bases, and 18 bases lay between the germline ends. Full variable domain (rest looked up from reference TRBV7-6 and TRBJ2-3): GAGVSQSPRYKVTKRGQDVALRCDPISGHVSLYWYRQALGQGPEFLTYFNYEAQQDKSGLPNDRFSAERPEGSISTLTIQRTEQRDSAMYRCASSLEDGGFRPDTQYFGPGTRLTVL.

This clone was seen once. Mismatch with germline at one junction end may stem from a read error. The CDR3 protein is CATSREQYREAVSF. CDR3 in DNA: TGTGCCACCAGCAGAGAGCAATACAGGGAAGCCGTATCCTTC. V usage is TRBV15 and J usage is TRBJ1-2; possibly TRBD1 for D (6 bases). Germline V gene sequence: CDR1 LNHNV, CDR2 YYDKDF (reference sequence). There are 14 residues in the CDR3.

The chain couples TRBV4-1 to TRBJ1-1; the D is unclear. This CDR3 is 15 amino acids long. The V end was cut by 0 bases, the J end by 2 bases, with 10 bases between. Germline CDR1 reads MGHRA; CDR2 reads YSYEKL. The CDR3 nucleotides are TGCGCCAGCAGCCAAGAAGGGAGCGTCAACACTGAAGCTTTCTTT. It specifies CASSQEGSVNTEAFF.

CDR3 DNA sequence: TGTGCCAGCAGCTCTCAGGGGGCCTACGAGCAGTACTTC. It specifies CASSSQGAYEQYF. This sequence joins TRBV9 and TRBJ2-7; 7 bases line up with TRBD1. The CDR3 is 13 residues long. The ends lost 4 bases at V and 2 bases at J; junction bases unmatched: 3. Germline values: CDR1 SGDLS, CDR2 YYNGEE. The full variable domain, its missing parts supplied by reference TRBV9 and TRBJ2-7, is DSGVTQTPKHLITATGQRVTLRCSPRSGDLSVYWYQQSLDQGLQFLIQYYNGEERAKGNILERFSAQQFPDLHSELNLSSLELGDSALYFCASSSQGAYEQYFGPGTRLTVT.

The rearrangement links TRBV19 to TRBJ1-2; 12 nucleotides line up with TRBD1. V lost 4 bases, J lost 4 bases, and 4 bases stayed unmatched. CDR1 is LNHDA and CDR2 is SQIVND in the germline V gene (reference sequence). This CDR3 has 15 residues. The CDR3 nucleotides are TGTGCCAGTAGTAAGGGACAGGGGGCGATCTATGGCTACACCTTC. It specifies CASSKGQGAIYGYTF.

The chain has TRBV29-1 and TRBJ2-5; 9 bases align to TRBD1. The CDR3 has 13 residues. The V segment lost 4 bases and the J segment 5 bases; nucleotides outside the gene matches: 5. Germline V gene lookup returns CDR1 SQVTM and CDR2 ANQGSEA. The CDR3 here is CSVGDRDWETQYF. CDR3 DNA: TGCAGCGTTGGGGACAGGGATTGGGAGACCCAGTACTTC.

The gene calls are TRBV19 and TRBJ2-5, with D possibly TRBD1 on 5 matching bases. The germline gives CDR1 LNHDA, CDR2 SQIVND (reference sequence). This CDR3 is 14 amino acids long. V was pared by 3 bases and J by 4 bases, with 12 bases between. CDR3 loop: CASSIAWGTETQYF. Written as DNA, the CDR3 is TGTGCCAGTAGTATTGCTTGGGGCACAGAGACCCAGTACTTC.

This clone was seen only once. The chain recombines TRBV4-2 with TRBJ1-6, with 9 bases that match TRBD1. The CDR3 has 15 residues. Germline CDR1 and CDR2: LGHNA and YNFKEQ. The V segment lost 5 bases and the J segment 7 bases; nucleotides outside the gene matches: 6. The CDR3 sequence: CASSSRTGENSPLHF. The CDR3 nucleotides are TGTGCCAGCAGCTCGAGGACAGGGGAGAATTCACCCCTCCACTTT.

The gene calls are TRBV5-6 and TRBJ1-6; possibly TRBD1 for D (6 bases). V lost 4 bases, J lost 9 bases, and 17 bases lay in between. This CDR3 comprises 15 residues. The V gene's germline CDR1 is SGHDT and CDR2 YYEEEE. The CDR3 DNA sequence: TGTGCCAGCAGCCCACGGACAGTTGAGTCTTCACCCCTCCACTTT. Its protein is CASSPRTVESSPLHF. The complete variable domain, with remaining parts taken from reference TRBV5-6 and TRBJ1-6, reads DAGVTQSPTHLIKTRGQQVTLRCSPKSGHDTVSWYQQALGQGPQFIFQYYEEEERQRGNFPDRFSGHQFPNYSSELNVNALLLGDSALYLCASSPRTVESSPLHFGNGTRLTVT.

This clone was found a few times. The chain recombines TRBV29-1 with TRBJ1-2; maybe TRBD1 (5 bases). The CDR3 length is 13 residues. Germline V gene lookup returns CDR1 SQVTM and CDR2 ANQGSEA. Between the trimmed V and J ends, which lost 8 bases and 4 bases, there was a span of 17 bases. The CDR3 protein is CSSVGGSSYGYTF. CDR3 bases: TGCAGCTCCGTGGGGGGGAGTAGCTATGGCTACACCTTC.

V and J are TRBV19 and TRBJ1-2, with TRBD1 matching 10 bases. Germline trimming cut 3 bases from V and 6 bases from J; bases unmatched to any gene: 10. The CDR3 spans 16 residues. The germline gives CDR1 LNHDA, CDR2 SQIVND (reference sequence). CDR3 nucleotide sequence: TGTGCCAGTAGTATCGGGGGACAGGGGACCGCTGATGGCTACACCTTC. Its translation: CASSIGGQGTADGYTF.

V usage is TRBV7-6 and J usage is TRBJ2-5; 7 positions match TRBD1. CDR3 length equals 13 residues. CDR1 is SGHVS, CDR2 FNYEAQ, per germline. V gave up 6 bases and J gave up 2 bases; unmatched junction bases: 3. CDR3 sequence (DNA): TGTGCCAGCAGTAGGGGGCGGCAAGAGACCCAGTACTTC. Its protein is CASSRGRQETQYF.

The chain uses TRBV4-1 and TRBJ1-2, with D perhaps matching TRBD1 (6 bases). The CDR3 is 15 amino acids. CDR1 is MGHRA and CDR2 is YSYEKL in the germline V gene. V was cut by 4 bases and J by 4 bases, with 16 bases left in between. This chain's CDR3 is CASSPTGGTSYGYTF. The CDR3 nucleotides are TGCGCCAGCAGCCCGACAGGAGGGACTAGCTATGGCTACACCTTC.

The chain employs TRBV11-3 and TRBJ2-1; TRBD2 agrees at 11 bases. Germline CDR1 is SGHNT and CDR2 is YENEEA. Losses at the gene ends were 3 bases for V and 0 bases for J; bases not matched to a gene: 7. CDR3 length: 18 amino acids. CDR3 protein: CASSFLAGGFVSYNEQFF. The DNA of the CDR3 is TGTGCCAGCAGCTTTCTAGCGGGGGGTTTTGTCTCCTACAATGAGCAGTTCTTC.

The chain links TRBV15 to TRBJ1-3; possible D gene TRBD1, 5 bases. The CDR3 is made up of 13 amino acids. Germline loops: CDR1 LNHNV, CDR2 YYDKDF (reference sequence). The V end lost 0 bases, the J end lost 7 bases, and 7 bases lay between the germline ends. CDR3 nucleotide sequence: TGTGCCACCAGCAGAGACAGGGTCAACACCATATATTTT. Its protein product is CATSRDRVNTIYF.

The J gene is TRBJ1-1, the V gene TRBV19; TRBD1 might be the D (5 bases). Between the trimmed V and J ends, which lost 3 bases and 12 bases, there was a span of 20 bases. Germline assignment: CDR1 LNHDA and CDR2 SQIVND (reference sequence). The CDR3 consists of 14 residues. CDR3 DNA sequence: TGTGCCAGTAGTATGAGTGCGGGACTCATCGGTCCTTTCTTT. Amino acid sequence: CASSMSAGLIGPFF.

This sequence joins TRBV13 and TRBJ2-6; tentatively, D is TRBD1 (6 bases). This CDR3 contains 17 residues. From germline, CDR1 is PRHDT and CDR2 FYEKMQ (reference sequence). Between the trimmed V and J ends, which lost 4 bases and 0 bases, there was a span of 13 bases. The chain's CDR3 is CASSSRDTSSGANVLTF. CDR3 nucleotides: TGTGCCAGCAGCTCTCGGGACACGAGCTCTGGGGCCAACGTCCTGACTTTC.

This chain uses TRBV7-9 with TRBJ1-2; possible D gene TRBD1, 6 bases. The CDR3 contains 12 residues. Germline values: CDR1 SEHNR, CDR2 FQNEAQ (reference sequence). V was pared by 7 bases and J by 6 bases, with 12 bases between. In DNA, the CDR3 is TGTGCCAGCACCCGGGGGGGCCATGGCTACACCTTC. Translating gives CASTRGGHGYTF.

The rearrangement links TRBV2 to TRBJ1-4, with D possibly being TRBD1 (5 bases). V was trimmed by 11 bases and J by 7 bases, leaving 17 bases between them. Per germline, CDR1 SNHLY and CDR2 FYNNEI. The CDR3 sequence is 13 residues long. CDR3: CAGAAELAEKLFF. The CDR3 DNA is TGTGCCGGGGCCGCAGAGTTGGCTGAAAAACTGTTTTTT.

The rearrangement links TRBV7-9 to TRBJ2-5; 11 bases fit TRBD2. The CDR3 is 19 residues long. Germline V gene sequence: CDR1 SEHNR, CDR2 FQNEAQ (reference sequence). Trimming removed 1 base from V and 2 bases from J; junction bases left unmatched: 12. DNA of the CDR3: TGTGCCAGCAGCTTAGAGCTTGGGTCTAGCGGGGGGTATCAAGAGACCCAGTACTTC. Residues: CASSLELGSSGGYQETQYF.

The genes are TRBV29-1 and TRBJ2-1, with 9 bases fitting TRBD2. Per germline, CDR1 SQVTM and CDR2 ANQGSEA. CDR3 length: 13 amino acids. V was clipped by 2 bases and J by 10 bases; unmatched bases: 6. In nucleotides, the CDR3 is TGCAGCGTTGAAAAGCTAGCGGGACGCGAGCAGTTCTTC. It yields the protein CSVEKLAGREQFF.

The V gene is TRBV5-1, the J gene TRBJ2-2; weak D call: TRBD1 (5 bases). The CDR3 totals 13 residues. CDR1 SGHRS and CDR2 YFSETQ come from the germline V gene. V lost 3 bases and J lost 6, with 9 bases in between. CDR3 in amino acids: CASSWRQSGELFF. Written as DNA, the CDR3 is TGCGCCAGCAGCTGGAGACAGTCCGGGGAGCTGTTTTTT.

This clone was recorded at least ten times. The V gene is TRBV30, the J gene TRBJ2-1, with a tentative D call TRBD2 (5 bases). Trimming shortened V by 2 bases and J by 6 bases, and 11 bases separated the two germline ends. Germline-derived CDR1 and CDR2 are GTSNPN and SVGIG (reference sequence). This CDR3 comprises 13 residues. CDR3 in DNA: TGTGCCTGGAGTCTTGCGCGGGCCAATGAGCAGTTCTTC. It specifies CAWSLARANEQFF.

The V and J genes are TRBV27 and TRBJ2-7; D is perhaps TRBD1 (5 bases). V was shortened by 10 bases and J by 0 bases, with 13 bases between the two germline ends. The CDR3 extends over 13 amino acids. Germline CDR1 is MNHEY and CDR2 is SMNVEV (reference sequence). This CDR3 is CATMQGNSYEQYF. CDR3 in DNA: TGTGCCACCATGCAGGGTAACTCCTACGAGCAGTACTTC.

The chain is built from TRBV6-6 and TRBJ1-1, with 7 bases matching TRBD1. The J segment lost 0 bases and the V segment lost 5 bases, leaving 9 bases of the junction unmatched. This CDR3 has 16 amino acids. CDR1 is MNHNY and CDR2 is SVGAGI in the germline V gene (reference sequence). The CDR3 region is CASSPQQGPMNTEAFF. The CDR3 DNA is TGTGCCAGCAGTCCACAACAGGGGCCCATGAACACTGAAGCTTTCTTT.

The rearrangement links TRBV7-9 to TRBJ2-2, with a possible D match to TRBD1 (5 bases). The CDR3 has 15 residues. Deletions cut 2 bases from V and 4 bases from J, with 11 bases between. CDR1 and CDR2 (germline): SEHNR, FQNEAQ (reference sequence). CDR3 sequence reads: CASSLLGQVTGELFF. CDR3 in DNA: TGTGCCAGCAGCTTATTGGGGCAGGTCACCGGGGAGCTGTTTTTT.